Here is one TCR beta chain with its context. Antigen unknown. This entry belongs to a study of T cells after yellow fever vaccination. Across the whole study: SMART-Seq v4 Ultra Low Input handled preparation of low-cell-number fractions.

One entry per CDR3 protein results from TCRdb running MiXCR on the 5' RACE reads. This sample has approximately 250,000 distinct CDR3 sequences, with about 5.2% found just once. General study results and limits: Repertoires obtained by FACS sorting could include abundant clonotypes that entered as contaminants from the bulk population.

Sequences were derived from CD4+ T cells sorted from PBMCs, sampled on the day of the yellow fever booster vaccination. The receptor comes from a young man who received the YFV17D yellow fever vaccine.

CDR3 bases: TGCAGTGCTAGACTCAGGGGGCTTAACGCTGAAGCTTTCTTT. Its translation is CSARLRGLNAEAFF. The chain uses TRBV20-1 and TRBJ1-1, with 8 bases lining up with TRBD1. The CDR3 consists of 14 residues. With 2 bases clipped from V and 6 bases from J, the junction kept 8 bases outside the gene matches. Germline CDR1 DFQATT, CDR2 SNEGSKA (reference sequence).